These T cell receptor beta chains were read from a single sample in a study of blood T cell repertoires in COVID-19. Generated by immunoSEQ multiplex PCR, the TCRdb table keeps only in-frame clones and is missing some. This table has roughly 500,000 clones, 80% to 90% appearing once. The specimen sequenced was peripheral blood. All receptors come from a human donor in a cohort sampled during active COVID-19. The CDR3 runs from the conserved cysteine through the conserved F or W. A D gene is named only where the DNA matches it firmly. Not all rows give a size; the values are once, few, many and, for expanded clones, a class.

V gene	clone size	D gene	J gene	CDR3 protein	CDR3 DNA
TRBV3-1/TRBV3-2	-	TRBD1	TRBJ1-2	CASRGTGAGYTF	TGTGCCAGCAGAGGGACAGGGGCTGGCTACACCTTC
TRBV19	-	TRBD2	TRBJ2-1	CASSMGLAGFNEQFF	TGTGCCAGTAGTATGGGACTAGCGGGATTCAATGAGCAGTTCTTC
TRBV19	-	TRBD1	TRBJ1-1	CASKGQGEARTEAFF	TGTGCCAGTAAGGGGCAGGGGGAAGCAAGGACTGAAGCTTTCTTT
TRBV9	-	TRBD2	TRBJ2-2	CASSVGLASVTGELFF	TGTGCCAGCAGCGTGGGACTAGCGTCGGTCACCGGGGAGCTGTTTTTT
TRBV5-1	many	TRBD2	TRBJ2-5	CASTPRTSIQETQYF	TGCGCCAGCACCCCGAGGACTAGCATCCAAGAGACCCAGTACTTC
TRBV19	once	TRBD1	TRBJ2-6	CASSRGTGGVTGANVLTF	TGTGCCAGTAGTAGGGGGACAGGGGGCGTAACTGGGGCCAACGTCCTGACTTTC
TRBV15	-	TRBD2	TRBJ2-7	CATSRAPSLSGRAWEQYF	TGTGCCACCAGCAGAGCCCCCTCCCTTAGCGGGAGGGCCTGGGAGCAGTACTTC
TRBV6-5	-	TRBD1	TRBJ1-1	CASSSGTVNTEAFF	TGTGCCAGCAGTTCCGGGACAGTGAACACTGAAGCTTTCTTT
TRBV18	-	TRBD1	TRBJ2-1	CASSPLGQGSYNEQFF	TGTGCCAGCTCACCATTAGGACAGGGGTCCTACAATGAGCAGTTCTTC
TRBV9	-	-	TRBJ2-3	CASSLNQGGGTDTQYF	TGTGCCAGCAGCCTCAATCAAGGGGGAGGGACAGATACGCAGTATTTT
TRBV6-6	-	-	TRBJ2-3	CASSYLIAGGTDTQYF	TGTGCCAGCAGTTACTTAATAGCCGGAGGCACAGATACGCAGTATTTT
TRBV7-2	-	TRBD2	TRBJ2-1	CASSLGTSGVGEQFF	TGTGCCAGCAGCTTAGGGACTAGCGGGGTGGGTGAGCAGTTCTTC
TRBV15	once	-	TRBJ2-1	CATSRDSGKRHEQFF	TGTGCCACCAGCAGAGATAGTGGTAAGAGACACGAGCAGTTCTTC
TRBV2	-	-	TRBJ1-3	CASSEDTGGNTIYF	TGTGCCAGCAGTGAGGACACTGGTGGAAACACCATATATTTT
TRBV7-3	-	TRBD2	TRBJ2-3	CASSLSLAGGTDTQYF	TGTGCCAGCAGCTTATCCCTAGCGGGAGGTACAGATACGCAGTATTTT
TRBV3-1/TRBV3-2	-	-	TRBJ1-1	CASSQGEGIGEAFF	TGTGCCAGCAGCCAAGGGGAGGGGATCGGTGAAGCTTTCTTT
TRBV27	-	TRBD2	TRBJ2-5	CASSFQTSGETQYF	TGTGCCAGCAGTTTCCAGACTAGCGGAGAGACCCAGTACTTC
TRBV5-4	-	-	TRBJ1-2	CASSPMPGGGYTF	TGTGCCAGCAGCCCCATGCCGGGGGGCGGCTACACCTTC
TRBV4-3	-	TRBD1	TRBJ1-6	CASSLRTGRNNSPLHF	TGCGCCAGCAGCCTTCGGACAGGGAGGAATAATTCACCCCTCCACTTT
TRBV24-1	-	TRBD2	TRBJ2-1	CATTFRKREARGTNEQFF	TGTGCCACCACGTTCAGAAAGCGGGAGGCCCGGGGGACCAATGAGCAGTTCTTC
TRBV30	-	TRBD1	TRBJ1-6	CAWSASITGVRNSPLHF	TGTGCCTGGAGTGCCTCGATAACAGGGGTAAGAAATTCACCCCTCCACTTT
TRBV30	-	TRBD1	TRBJ1-1	CAWTGQENTEAFF	TGTGCCTGGACGGGACAGGAGAACACTGAAGCTTTCTTT
TRBV7-2	-	-	TRBJ2-7	CASRASAPYEQYF	TGTGCCAGCAGGGCTAGCGCGCCCTACGAGCAGTACTTC
TRBV10-3	-	-	TRBJ1-1	CAISEGVLNAAFF	TGTGCCATCAGTGAAGGGGTACTCAATGCGGCTTTCTTT
TRBV29-1	-	-	TRBJ2-5	CSVVHSAGPGTQYF	TGCAGCGTTGTTCATTCTGCGGGGCCGGGGACCCAGTACTTC
TRBV12-3/TRBV12-4	-	-	TRBJ2-7	CASRRGASYEQYF	TGTGCCAGCCGACGGGGGGCCTCCTACGAGCAGTACTTC
TRBV4-2	-	-	TRBJ1-5	CASSPSLLSNQPQHF	TGTGCCAGCAGCCCCTCCCTCCTTAGCAATCAGCCCCAGCATTTT
TRBV6-2/TRBV6-3	-	-	TRBJ2-3	CASSYLGPGASTDTQYF	TGTGCCAGCAGTTACTTAGGCCCAGGGGCTAGCACAGATACGCAGTATTTT
TRBV6-5	once	-	TRBJ1-4	CASSYLRTAPNEKLFF	TGTGCCAGCAGTTACCTAAGGACAGCCCCGAATGAAAAACTGTTTTTT
TRBV4-2	many	TRBD1	TRBJ1-2	CASSQEGQGVYGYTF	TGTGCCAGCAGCCAAGAGGGACAGGGGGTCTATGGCTACACCTTC
TRBV10-3	-	-	TRBJ1-1	CAITQGNTEAFF	TGTGCCATCACCCAGGGGAACACTGAAGCTTTCTTT
TRBV6-5	once	-	TRBJ1-1	CASRDLRGNTEAFF	TGTGCCAGCAGGGACCTCAGGGGGAACACTGAAGCTTTCTTT
TRBV7-2	-	-	TRBJ1-1	CASRTTPHFAEAFF	TGTGCCAGCAGAACTACTCCCCACTTTGCTGAAGCTTTCTTT
TRBV19	-	TRBD2	TRBJ2-7	CASSPQRGGYEQYF	TGTGCCAGTAGCCCCCAGCGGGGGGGCTACGAGCAGTACTTC
TRBV19	once	-	TRBJ2-1	CASSIGIGSYNEQFF	TGTGCCAGTAGTATCGGGATCGGCAGCTACAATGAGCAGTTCTTC
TRBV5-1	-	-	TRBJ2-1	CASVAYTGSYNEQFF	TGCGCCAGCGTAGCTTATACAGGGTCCTACAATGAGCAGTTCTTC
TRBV24-1	-	TRBD2	TRBJ2-1	CATSDLSGTSSFNEQFF	TGTGCCACCAGTGATCTTTCCGGGACTAGCAGTTTCAATGAGCAGTTCTTC
TRBV28	-	-	TRBJ2-4	CASSLRFGRVAKNIQYF	TGTGCCAGCAGTTTACGCTTTGGGAGAGTAGCCAAAAACATTCAGTACTTC
TRBV19	-	-	TRBJ2-2	CASSRVNTGELFF	TGTGCCAGTAGTAGAGTAAACACCGGGGAGCTGTTTTTT
TRBV4-2	-	-	TRBJ2-3	CASSQDPAGGGTDTQYF	TGTGCCAGCAGCCAAGACCCAGCGGGCGGTGGCACAGATACGCAGTATTTT
TRBV15	-	TRBD2	TRBJ2-1	CATSGTSEVGNEQFF	TGTGCCACCAGCGGGACTAGCGAAGTAGGCAATGAGCAGTTCTTC
TRBV19	-	-	TRBJ1-1	CASSTPGRGNTEAFF	TGTGCCAGTAGTACCCCCGGCAGGGGGAACACTGAAGCTTTCTTT
TRBV6-2/TRBV6-3	-	TRBD2	TRBJ2-5	CASSSLAGLQETQYF	TGTGCCAGCAGCTCACTAGCGGGATTGCAAGAGACCCAGTACTTC
TRBV19	-	-	TRBJ2-3	CASSSDRTDTQYF	TGTGCCAGTAGTAGCGACAGGACAGATACGCAGTATTTT
TRBV5-1	-	-	TRBJ2-2	CASSPGTGELFF	TGCGCCAGCAGCCCCGGCACCGGGGAGCTGTTTTTT
TRBV28	-	-	TRBJ2-5	CASSSLQGLRETQYF	TGTGCCAGCAGTTCACTTCAGGGATTGCGGGAGACCCAGTACTTC
TRBV3-1/TRBV3-2	-	-	TRBJ2-2	CASSQDSSGTGELFF	TGTGCCAGCAGCCAAGATTCGTCCGGCACCGGGGAGCTGTTTTTT
TRBV7-3	-	TRBD2	TRBJ2-3	CASSLRPTSGHNPRSTDTQYF	TGTGCCAGCAGCTTAAGGCCGACTAGCGGGCACAACCCCCGGAGCACAGATACGCAGTATTTT
TRBV4-3	-	TRBD2	TRBJ2-2	CASGRDLTTGELFF	TGCGCCAGCGGGAGGGACTTAACGACCGGGGAGCTGTTTTTT
TRBV29-1	-	-	TRBJ2-1	CSVEDRGVGDNEQFF	TGCAGCGTTGAAGATAGAGGTGTTGGAGACAATGAGCAGTTCTTC
TRBV15	-	-	TRBJ2-1	CATSRRQADEQFF	TGTGCCACCAGCAGGAGACAGGCCGATGAGCAGTTCTTC
TRBV10-1	once	-	TRBJ1-1	CASSERGRGTEAFF	TGCGCCAGCAGTGAGAGGGGTAGGGGCACTGAAGCTTTCTTT
TRBV10-1	-	TRBD2	TRBJ2-1	CASSESRTSHSSYNEQFF	TGCGCCAGCAGTGAGTCCAGGACTAGCCATAGCTCCTACAATGAGCAGTTCTTC
TRBV7-2	-	-	TRBJ2-2	CASSRPGAGELFF	TGTGCCAGCAGCCGACCGGGGGCCGGGGAGCTGTTTTTT
TRBV9	-	-	TRBJ1-4	CASSALSTNEKLFF	TGTGCCAGCAGCGCCCTCTCAACTAATGAAAAACTGTTTTTT
TRBV7-2	-	-	TRBJ2-1	CASSLDSGGSYNEQFF	TGTGCCAGCAGCTTAGATTCAGGGGGGTCCTACAATGAGCAGTTCTTC
TRBV19	-	TRBD2	TRBJ2-1	CASSIGLAGMEQFF	TGTGCCAGTAGTATAGGACTAGCGGGAATGGAGCAGTTCTTC
TRBV2	-	-	TRBJ1-5	CASSVRGGSQPQHF	TGTGCCAGCAGTGTTCGGGGGGGCAGTCAGCCCCAGCATTTT
TRBV12-5	-	TRBD2	TRBJ2-5	CASASGGRETQYF	TGTGCTAGCGCTAGCGGCGGGAGAGAGACCCAGTACTTC
TRBV7-2	-	-	TRBJ2-1	CASSLARESNEQFF	TGTGCCAGCAGCTTAGCGAGAGAATCCAATGAGCAGTTCTTC